A single TCR beta chain is shown here with its context. Seattle's cohort entered during active infection and was followed longitudinally. The entry originates in a study of blood T cell repertoires in COVID-19. Across the whole study: The United States, Italy and Spain provided the acute and convalescent COVID-19 samples. The analysed material was cDNA or gDNA that came from T cells, B-cell-depleted T cells, or PBMCs.

Methods used by the authors: Nucleated cell counts were estimated from reference gene primer amplification. Clones were read by immunoSEQ multiplex PCR, and TCRdb kept only the in-frame ones, dropping some. The DNA was the basis for D and trimming; V, J and clone size are from that table. The table records approximately 290,000 clones, approximately 85% of them present only once. Sequenced material: peripheral blood. The source of this sequence is a human donor with COVID-19, enrolled during active disease. The donor label of this sample is uncertain.

CDR3 protein: CASSLLLAGENEQFF. Written as DNA, the CDR3 is TGCGCCAGCAGCCTGCTACTAGCGGGAGAGAATGAGCAGTTCTTC. This sequence joins TRBV5-1 and TRBJ2-1, with 11 positions matching TRBD2. Trimming cost V 4 bases and J 7 bases; bases outside gene matches: 7. Germline assignment: CDR1 SGHRS and CDR2 YFSETQ. CDR3 length: 15 amino acids.